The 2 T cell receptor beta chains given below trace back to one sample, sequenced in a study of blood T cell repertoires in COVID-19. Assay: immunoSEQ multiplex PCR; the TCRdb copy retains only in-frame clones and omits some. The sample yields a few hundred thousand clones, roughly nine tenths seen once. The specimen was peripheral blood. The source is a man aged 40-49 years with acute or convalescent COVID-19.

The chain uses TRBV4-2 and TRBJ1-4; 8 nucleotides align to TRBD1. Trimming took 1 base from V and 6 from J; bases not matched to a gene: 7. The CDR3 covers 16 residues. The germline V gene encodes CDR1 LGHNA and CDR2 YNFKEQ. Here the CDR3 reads CASSQVRTGKYEKLFF. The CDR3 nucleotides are TGTGCCAGCAGCCAAGTCCGGACAGGGAAATATGAAAAACTGTTTTTT.

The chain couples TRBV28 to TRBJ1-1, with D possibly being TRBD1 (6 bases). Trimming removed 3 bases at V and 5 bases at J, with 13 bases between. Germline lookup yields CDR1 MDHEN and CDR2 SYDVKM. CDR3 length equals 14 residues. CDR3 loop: CASSFLTGKTEAFF. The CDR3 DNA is TGTGCCAGCAGTTTTCTTACAGGGAAGACTGAAGCTTTCTTT.